The source of this TCR beta chain is a study of shared clonotypes between healthy human individuals. About the research overall: The plates for each donor numbered three CD4 naive, three CD4 memory, two CD8 naive and one CD8 memory.

It was CD45RO-negative cells, positively selected for CCR7, that made up naive CD8 cells, with terminally differentiated effector memory CD45RA+ cells excluded. Germline V CDR1 and CDR2: SQVTM, ANQGSEA. V gave up 2 bases and J gave up 6 bases, with 16 bases separating them. The CDR3 is 15 residues long. Comment on this clone: Its antigen is undetermined.

Findings and limits, study-wide: Non-shared clonotypes had lower generation probabilities than clonotypes shared by all four sorted-subset donors.

Deep-level running was used for the assay. DNA at around 200 ng, tens of thousands of T cell genomes, went into sorted-subset replicate PCRs. Produced via immunoSEQ multiplex PCR; TCRdb's table is partial and in-frame only. Here the sample spans about 820,000 clones, almost 95% being singletons. This receptor was identified in a man aged 30 to 39 in good health. The material sequenced was naive CD8+ T cells sorted from blood. The chain recombines TRBV29-1 with TRBJ1-4; no clear D. CDR3 amino acids: CSVESREEAYEKLFF. In DNA form, the CDR3 reads TGCAGCGTTGAATCACGTGAGGAGGCTTATGAAAAACTGTTTTTT.